The 25 T cell receptor beta chains presented below share a single source sample, sequenced in a study of vaccination and CD4 T cells after COVID-19. Each CDR3 protein is one row after TCRdb ran MiXCR on the PCR reads. Of tens of thousands of distinct CDR3 sequences in the sample, 45% to 55% were seen once. The sequenced sample was CD4+ T cells from blood, obtained before SARS-CoV-2 vaccination. These receptors all stem from a human donor who had recovered from COVID-19.

This chain uses TRBV18 with TRBJ2-5; 9 nucleotides align to TRBD1. Germline V gives CDR1 KGHSH, CDR2 LQKENI. The J segment lost 2 bases and the V segment lost 4 bases, leaving 5 bases of the junction unmatched. The CDR3 spans 15 residues. The CDR3 DNA reads TGTGCCAGCTCACAGGTCGGGACAGGGCAAGAGACCCAGTACTTC. Its translation: CASSQVGTGQETQYF.

The V and J genes are TRBV28 and TRBJ2-2; D uncertain. CDR3 length: 12 residues. CDR1 and CDR2 (germline): MDHEN, SYDVKM. The ends were cut back, 5 bases at V and 4 bases at J, with 5 bases in the middle. As DNA, the CDR3 is TGTGCCAGCAGTACACCCACCGGGGAGCTGTTTTTT. Amino acids: CASSTPTGELFF.

This clonotype came up a few times. The V call is TRBV20-1, the J call TRBJ2-3, with 12 bases identical to TRBD2. The CDR3 sequence is 14 residues long. In germline, CDR1 is DFQATT, CDR2 SNEGSKA (reference sequence). Trimming took 6 bases from V and 10 from J; bases not matched to a gene: 11. DNA of the CDR3: TGCAGTGCCGGGACTAGCGGGCCCCGGGCGGCGCAGTATTTT. Protein: CSAGTSGPRAAQYF.

CDR3 residues: CASSPGLAGGTGLQGSTMSEQYF. The CDR3, as DNA: TGTGCCAGTAGTCCTGGACTAGCGGGAGGGACGGGATTACAAGGCTCCACGATGTCCGAGCAGTACTTC. This chain links TRBV19 with TRBJ2-7, with 15 positions matching TRBD2. This CDR3 contains 23 residues. Germline CDR1 is LNHDA and CDR2 is SQIVND (reference sequence). The V segment lost 5 bases and the J segment 6 bases; nucleotides outside the gene matches: 29.

The chain combines TRBV28 with TRBJ2-2; 8 bases agree with TRBD2. The V segment lost 3 bases and the J segment 1 base; nucleotides outside the gene matches: 7. The CDR3 loop spans 17 amino acids. The germline V gene has CDR1 MDHEN and CDR2 SYDVKM. The CDR3 nucleotides read TGTGCCAGCAGTTTTACGGGTCTAGCGGGGAACACCGGGGAGCTGTTTTTT. Translation gives CASSFTGLAGNTGELFF.

The rearrangement joins TRBV5-1 to TRBJ2-3, with TRBD2 matching over 8 bases. CDR3 size: 16 residues. Germline values: CDR1 SGHRS, CDR2 YFSETQ. V lost 7 bases, J lost 6 bases, and 16 bases stayed unmatched. As DNA, the CDR3 is TGCGCCAGCGCCCGGGGGGAGAGCGGGGGCAGGGATACGCAGTATTTT. Encoded protein: CASARGESGGRDTQYF.

This clonotype has just one count. The chain combines TRBV7-9 with TRBJ1-6; possibly TRBD1 for D (6 bases). V dropped 3 bases and J dropped 9 bases, with 15 bases sitting between them. CDR1 is SEHNR, CDR2 FQNEAQ, per germline (reference sequence). CDR3 length: 15 amino acids. CDR3 bases: TGTGCCAGCAGCTTGGAAACAGGGAAAGGTTCACCCCTCCACTTT. This translates into CASSLETGKGSPLHF.

The rearrangement joins TRBV7-9 to TRBJ2-5; a possible D gene is TRBD1 (6 bases). Germline values: CDR1 SEHNR, CDR2 FQNEAQ (reference sequence). With 5 bases removed from V and 5 bases from J, the gap between germline ends came to 18 bases. The CDR3 extends over 15 amino acids. The CDR3 protein is CASSAQGHSGETQYF. The CDR3 DNA reads TGTGCCAGCAGCGCCCAGGGACACTCCGGGGAGACCCAGTACTTC.

This chain uses TRBV20-1 with TRBJ1-1; D is ambiguous. From germline, CDR1 is DFQATT and CDR2 SNEGSKA (reference sequence). This CDR3 has 12 residues. The germline V and J ends were trimmed by 0 bases and 6 bases, with 8 bases remaining between them. The CDR3 protein is CSAREGSAEAFF. In nucleotides, the CDR3 is TGCAGTGCTAGAGAGGGGAGTGCTGAAGCTTTCTTT.

V usage is TRBV5-4 and J usage is TRBJ2-3; 10 nucleotides match TRBD2. J gave up 2 bases and V 4 bases, and 7 bases lay outside the gene matches. This CDR3 is built from 16 residues. From germline, CDR1 is SGHNT and CDR2 YYREEE (reference sequence). As DNA, the CDR3 is TGTGCCAGCAGCCGAGGACTAGCGGAGCTCACAGATACGCAGTATTTT. This codes for CASSRGLAELTDTQYF. The entire variable domain, with the rest obtained from reference TRBV5-4 and TRBJ2-3, is as follows: ETGVTQSPTHLIKTRGQQVTLRCSSQSGHNTVSWYQQALGQGPQFIFQYYREEENGRGNFPPRFSGLQFPNYSSELNVNALELDDSALYLCASSRGLAELTDTQYFGPGTRLTVL.

This chain connects TRBV28 to TRBJ1-3; D unclear. The V end lost 4 bases, the J end lost 4 bases, and 8 bases lay between the germline ends. The germline CDR1 and CDR2 sequences are MDHEN and SYDVKM. The CDR3 has 13 residues. CDR3 bases: TGTGCCAGCAGTTATAACTTGGGAAACACCATATATTTT. Translation gives CASSYNLGNTIYF.

The V and J genes are TRBV20-1 and TRBJ2-1, with 9 bases fitting TRBD2. The trim removed 6 bases at V and 5 bases at J, leaving 11 bases unmatched. The CDR3 is 15 residues long. Germline-derived CDR1 and CDR2 are DFQATT and SNEGSKA (reference sequence). CDR3 residues: CSAPNPSGNNNEQFF. The CDR3 DNA sequence: TGCAGTGCCCCGAACCCTAGCGGGAACAACAATGAGCAGTTCTTC.

The rearrangement links TRBV28 to TRBJ2-3; D call uncertain. V was trimmed by 4 bases and J by 0 bases, leaving 5 bases between them. There are 13 residues in the CDR3. CDR1 is MDHEN, CDR2 SYDVKM, per germline. This CDR3 is CASSSASTDTQYF. In DNA, the CDR3 is TGTGCCAGCAGTTCAGCTAGCACAGATACGCAGTATTTT. Variable domain in full (rest from reference TRBV28 and TRBJ2-3): DVKVTQSSRYLVKRTGEKVFLECVQDMDHENMFWYRQDPGLGLRLIYFSYDVKMKEKGDIPEGYSVSREKKERFSLILESASTNQTSMYLCASSSASTDTQYFGPGTRLTVL.

This rearrangement joins TRBV20-1 to TRBJ2-5; 8 bases are shared with TRBD2. This CDR3 region has 16 residues. After removal of 4 bases from V and 2 bases from J, the junction contained 12 bases not matched to a gene. From germline, CDR1 is DFQATT and CDR2 SNEGSKA (reference sequence). The CDR3 DNA sequence: TGCAGTGCTACAGCTCATCTAGCGGGTCAGCAAGAGACCCAGTACTTC. Its protein is CSATAHLAGQQETQYF.

This clonotype was recorded a few times. The chain recombines TRBV6-1 with TRBJ2-2; 7 bases are a match to TRBD1. Unmatched junction bases numbered 6, after V lost 5 bases and J lost 0 bases. The CDR3 loop spans 16 amino acids. The germline V gene encodes CDR1 MNHNS and CDR2 SASEGT. This CDR3 reads CASSTRQGSNTGELFF. CDR3 nucleotides: TGTGCCAGCAGTACCCGACAGGGATCGAACACCGGGGAGCTGTTTTTT.

The chain links TRBV28 to TRBJ2-5; 11 positions match TRBD2. This CDR3 contains 16 residues. J was trimmed by 0 bases and V by 9 bases; bases with no gene match: 9. Germline V gene sequence: CDR1 MDHEN, CDR2 SYDVKM. CDR3 region: CASQGLAVVYQETQYF. As DNA, the CDR3 is TGTGCCAGTCAGGGACTAGCGGTTGTGTACCAAGAGACCCAGTACTTC. Looking up the rest from reference TRBV28 and TRBJ2-5 gives the full variable domain: DVKVTQSSRYLVKRTGEKVFLECVQDMDHENMFWYRQDPGLGLRLIYFSYDVKMKEKGDIPEGYSVSREKKERFSLILESASTNQTSMYLCASQGLAVVYQETQYFGPGTRLLVL.

V and J are TRBV2 and TRBJ2-1, with D perhaps TRBD1 (5 bases). Per germline, CDR1 SNHLY and CDR2 FYNNEI. The CDR3 is made up of 13 amino acids. V lost 4 bases and J 3 bases, leaving 7 bases between the germline ends. DNA for the CDR3: TGTGCCAGCAGTGGGGGCAGCTACAATGAGCAGTTCTTC. As protein: CASSGGSYNEQFF.

This clonotype was seen more than once but under ten times. The chain has TRBV20-1 and TRBJ1-5; TRBD1 matches at 7 bases. V lost 2 bases, J lost 0 bases, and 4 bases stayed unmatched. The CDR3 extends over 15 amino acids. Germline V gives CDR1 DFQATT, CDR2 SNEGSKA (reference sequence). CDR3 coding DNA: TGCAGTGCTAGAAGCAGGGGGTATAGCAATCAGCCCCAGCATTTT. Amino acids: CSARSRGYSNQPQHF.

This clonotype was counted only a few times. The chain carries TRBV10-1 and TRBJ1-2; weak D call: TRBD1 (6 bases). Deletions cut 4 bases from V and 4 bases from J, with 22 bases between. This CDR3 has 17 amino acids. CDR1 is WNHNN and CDR2 is SYGVQD in the germline V gene (reference sequence). This chain's CDR3 is CASSGTAVQPPTYGYTF. CDR3 in DNA: TGCGCCAGCAGTGGGACAGCAGTACAGCCACCTACCTATGGCTACACCTTC.

The chain carries TRBV30 and TRBJ1-1; no definite D call. V dropped 1 base and J dropped 3 bases, with 9 bases sitting between them. The CDR3 runs to 13 residues. Germline values: CDR1 GTSNPN, CDR2 SVGIG (reference sequence). The DNA for the CDR3 is TGTGCCTGGAGTGAACACCGTTACACTGAAGCTTTCTTT. It codes for CAWSEHRYTEAFF.

This clonotype was picked up a small number of times. The chain links TRBV20-1 to TRBJ2-7; D may be TRBD2 (5 bases). The CDR3 is made up of 15 amino acids. Germline V gene lookup returns CDR1 DFQATT and CDR2 SNEGSKA (reference sequence). Trimming cost V 0 bases and J 3 bases, with 15 bases left between them. CDR3 sequence reads: CSARDPHGEGYEQYF. In DNA, the CDR3 is TGCAGTGCTAGAGACCCCCATGGAGAGGGCTACGAGCAGTACTTC.

The rearrangement joins TRBV11-2 to TRBJ1-6; D remains ambiguous. Trimming left V 3 bases short and J 2 bases short, with 8 bases between. This CDR3 has 15 residues. The germline V gene encodes CDR1 SGHAT and CDR2 FQNNGV. The CDR3 here is CASSLAGPYNSPLHF. In DNA form, the CDR3 reads TGTGCCAGCAGCTTGGCAGGCCCCTATAATTCACCCCTCCACTTT.

The rearrangement uses TRBV18 and TRBJ1-1; a possible D gene is TRBD1 (6 bases). In germline, CDR1 is KGHSH, CDR2 LQKENI. The CDR3 has 13 residues. Trimming pared 2 bases from V and 6 bases from J, leaving 10 bases between. The CDR3 sequence is CASSPDRFSEAFF. The CDR3 region has the DNA TGTGCCAGCTCACCAGACAGGTTCTCTGAAGCTTTCTTT.

CDR3 DNA sequence: TGTGCCAGCAGCAACGTAGGTAGGGGGCCCCTCGAGCAGTACTTC. This codes for CASSNVGRGPLEQYF. The chain carries TRBV7-8 and TRBJ2-7, with 7 nucleotides matching TRBD1. This CDR3 has 15 amino acids. Per germline, CDR1 SGHVS and CDR2 FQNEAQ. The trim removed 5 bases at V and 6 bases at J, leaving 13 bases unmatched.

Concerning this clonotype: Its ends do not fully match the called genes, so a read error is possible. This rearrangement joins TRBV2 to TRBJ2-3, with D maybe TRBD2 (7 bases). CDR1 is SNHLY and CDR2 is FYNNEI in the germline V gene. This CDR3 spans 14 amino acids. The CDR3 region has the DNA TGTGCCAGCAATATCGGGGGGCAGGCAGATACGCAGAATTTT. It is translated as CASNIGGQADTQNF.